Listed below are T cell receptor beta chains from one sample, sequenced in a study of T cell responses to AZD1222 COVID-19 vaccine. Libraries were prepared by immunoSEQ multiplex PCR; TCRdb keeps only in-frame clonotypes and omits some of them. This sample has around 79,000 clones, with 70% to 90% found just once. The sequencing used peripheral blood, collected on day 0 of AZD1222 vaccination. Source of these receptors: an adult in good health. The CDR3 runs from the conserved cysteine through the conserved F or W. A D gene is named only where the DNA matches it firmly. Size is stated for part of the rows, as once, few or many counts, or as a class when the clone is expanded.

j_call d_call v_call clone_size cdr3_aa cdr3_nt
TRBJ1-1 NA TRBV2 NA CASSEERVVGTEAFF TGTGCCAGCAGTGAAGAACGAGTGGTTGGCACTGAAGCTTTCTTT
TRBJ1-1 NA TRBV27 NA CASSLIRQNTEAFF TGTGCCAGCAGTTTAATCCGACAGAACACTGAAGCTTTCTTT
TRBJ2-5 TRBD1 TRBV30 NA CAWSVPRDSLEETQYF TGTGCCTGGAGTGTACCCCGGGACAGCCTGGAAGAGACCCAGTACTTC
TRBJ1-3 NA TRBV30 NA CAWRDQRANSGNTIYF TGTGCCTGGAGAGACCAGAGAGCCAACTCTGGAAACACCATATATTTT
TRBJ1-1 TRBD1 TRBV11-1 many CASSRGQGNTEAFF TGTGCCAGCAGCCGGGGACAGGGGAACACTGAAGCTTTCTTT
TRBJ2-3 NA TRBV7-3 NA CASRGVGTDTQYF TGTGCCAGCAGGGGAGTGGGCACAGATACGCAGTATTTT
TRBJ1-3 NA TRBV6-5 once CASSYAEGTGNTIYF TGTGCCAGCAGTTACGCAGAGGGAACTGGAAACACCATATATTTT
TRBJ1-6 NA TRBV30 NA CAWTGNSSPLHF TGTGCCTGGACAGGGAATAGTTCACCCCTCCACTTT
TRBJ1-1 NA TRBV29-1 NA CSVEGPRNTEAFF TGCAGCGTTGAGGGACCGCGGAACACTGAAGCTTTCTTT
TRBJ2-1 NA TRBV27 NA CASSPHSGTKHEQFF TGTGCCAGCAGTCCCCATTCCGGGACAAAGCATGAGCAGTTCTTC
TRBJ1-5 NA TRBV7-6 NA CASSGGGINQPQHF TGTGCCAGCAGCGGGGGGGGCATCAATCAGCCCCAGCATTTT
TRBJ1-2 TRBD1 TRBV2 NA CASRRDRLIYGYTF TGTGCCAGCAGACGGGACAGGCTAATCTATGGCTACACCTTC
TRBJ2-1 NA TRBV6-4 NA CASAQGNTYNEQFF TGTGCCAGTGCCCAGGGAAACACCTACAATGAGCAGTTCTTC
TRBJ2-1 TRBD2 TRBV6-6 NA CASKNPRTRSYNEQFF TGTGCCAGCAAAAACCCCCGGACTAGATCCTACAATGAGCAGTTCTTC
TRBJ2-7 NA TRBV19 NA CASTQGVEQYF TGTGCCAGTACCCAGGGTGTCGAGCAGTACTTC
TRBJ2-1 NA TRBV18 NA CASSPQDGIYNEQFF TGTGCCAGCTCACCACAGGACGGGATCTACAATGAGCAGTTCTTC
TRBJ1-5 NA TRBV19 NA CASTGWPNSNQPQHF TGTGCCAGTACCGGATGGCCCAATAGCAATCAGCCCCAGCATTTT
TRBJ2-2 TRBD2 TRBV5-1 NA CASSALLAGPNTGELFF TGCGCCAGCAGCGCCCTCCTAGCGGGACCCAACACCGGGGAGCTGTTTTTT
TRBJ1-2 NA TRBV7-8 NA CASSLQGHSTGYGYTF TGTGCCAGCAGTCTCCAAGGACACAGTACTGGCTATGGCTACACCTTC
TRBJ2-1 NA TRBV5-5 once CASSLPSRGPQNEQFF TGTGCCAGCAGCTTACCTAGCCGGGGGCCACAAAATGAGCAGTTCTTC
TRBJ1-4 TRBD1 TRBV18 NA CASSGRLGTARATNEKLFF TGTGCCAGCTCAGGACGACTCGGGACAGCAAGAGCAACTAATGAAAAACTGTTTTTT
TRBJ1-1 NA TRBV18 NA CASSGDTGYTEAFF TGTGCCAGCTCCGGAGATACAGGGTACACTGAAGCTTTCTTT
TRBJ1-2 TRBD1 TRBV29-1 NA CSVMTGGEYGYTF TGCAGCGTGATGACAGGGGGCGAATATGGCTACACCTTC
TRBJ1-3 NA TRBV5-1 NA CASSLGGLSSGNTIYF TGCGCCAGCAGCTTGGGAGGCCTAAGCTCTGGAAACACCATATATTTT
TRBJ2-5 TRBD2 TRBV5-1 NA CASRLEAGGLETQYF TGCGCCAGCAGGCTCGAAGCGGGAGGATTAGAGACCCAGTACTTC
TRBJ1-6 NA TRBV30 NA CAWSRASSYNSPLHF TGTGCCTGGAGTCGGGCAAGCTCCTATAATTCACCCCTCCACTTT
TRBJ1-4 TRBD1 TRBV29-1 NA CSAGTGHEKLFF TGCAGCGCCGGGACAGGGCACGAAAAACTGTTTTTT
TRBJ1-5 TRBD1 TRBV7-9 NA CASSQGADQPQHF TGTGCCAGCAGCCAGGGGGCAGATCAGCCCCAGCATTTT
TRBJ2-3 NA TRBV9 NA CASSPRGREPTDTQYF TGTGCCAGCAGCCCCAGGGGGCGGGAGCCCACAGATACGCAGTATTTT
TRBJ1-1 NA TRBV18 NA CASSPGGARMNTEAFF TGTGCCAGCTCACCAGGAGGGGCGAGAATGAACACTGAAGCTTTCTTT
TRBJ2-4 TRBD1 TRBV5-4 NA CASSSGTGINIQYF TGTGCCAGCAGCTCCGGGACAGGGATAAACATTCAGTACTTC
TRBJ2-3 NA TRBV7-3 NA CASSSSEHLALGAPDTQYF TGTGCCAGCAGCTCCTCTGAACACCTCGCTCTCGGGGCCCCAGATACGCAGTATTTT
TRBJ2-5 TRBD2 TRBV4-2 NA CASSQISHAGGLYQETQYF TGTGCCAGCAGCCAAATTTCTCACGCGGGAGGGCTCTACCAAGAGACCCAGTACTTC
TRBJ2-3 NA TRBV6-4 once CASSQDATDTQYF TGTGCCAGCAGCCAGGACGCCACAGATACGCAGTATTTT
TRBJ2-3 TRBD1 TRBV5-1 NA CASRRQGSTDTQYF TGCGCCAGCCGCAGACAGGGTAGCACAGATACGCAGTATTTT
TRBJ2-1 TRBD2 TRBV11-1 NA CASSPSGVSYNEQFF TGTGCCAGCAGCCCGAGCGGGGTTTCCTACAATGAGCAGTTCTTC
TRBJ1-6 NA TRBV19 NA CASSISHTQGWNSPLHF TGTGCCAGTAGTATATCGCACACGCAGGGATGGAATTCACCCCTCCACTTT
TRBJ2-2 TRBD1 TRBV5-1 NA CASRKTGGFPRELFF TGCGCCAGCAGAAAGACAGGGGGGTTTCCCAGGGAGCTGTTTTTT
TRBJ2-7 TRBD2 TRBV5-6 NA CASSLTRELLWAYEQYF TGTGCCAGCAGCTTGACGCGGGAGCTACTATGGGCCTACGAGCAGTACTTC
TRBJ2-3 TRBD1 TRBV5-4 NA CASSPGQGWDTQYF TGTGCCAGCAGCCCAGGACAGGGCTGGGATACGCAGTATTTT
TRBJ1-1 NA TRBV29-1 NA CSVEITANTEAFF TGCAGCGTTGAGATTACAGCGAACACTGAAGCTTTCTTT